This T cell receptor beta chain is drawn from a study of T cell responses to AZD1222 COVID-19 vaccine. Whole-study results and caveats: Two doses of AZD1222 preceded a rise in Spike-specific TCR breadth and depth. Seropositivity was recorded at baseline in only a handful of AZD1222 recipients.

In regard to this clone: The antigen is undetermined.

Only in-frame clones appear in the TCRdb table, and some are missing; sequencing was by immunoSEQ multiplex PCR. The table lists fewer than 100,000 clones, roughly 89% of them singletons, with around a tenth in the top ten. The germline CDR1 and CDR2 sequences are MNHEY and SMNVEV (reference sequence). Trimming took off 5 bases at V and 4 bases at J, with 17 bases between the two ends. This CDR3 is built from 15 residues. The chain has TRBV27 and TRBJ1-2, with D possibly TRBD1 on 6 matching bases. This sequence originates from an adult who received the AZD1222 COVID-19 vaccine. The material sequenced was peripheral blood, taken 28 days after the second AZD1222 dose. The chain's CDR3 is CASSQGQRTFYGYTF. For the CDR3, the DNA is TGTGCCAGCAGTCAAGGACAGCGCACTTTCTATGGCTACACCTTC.